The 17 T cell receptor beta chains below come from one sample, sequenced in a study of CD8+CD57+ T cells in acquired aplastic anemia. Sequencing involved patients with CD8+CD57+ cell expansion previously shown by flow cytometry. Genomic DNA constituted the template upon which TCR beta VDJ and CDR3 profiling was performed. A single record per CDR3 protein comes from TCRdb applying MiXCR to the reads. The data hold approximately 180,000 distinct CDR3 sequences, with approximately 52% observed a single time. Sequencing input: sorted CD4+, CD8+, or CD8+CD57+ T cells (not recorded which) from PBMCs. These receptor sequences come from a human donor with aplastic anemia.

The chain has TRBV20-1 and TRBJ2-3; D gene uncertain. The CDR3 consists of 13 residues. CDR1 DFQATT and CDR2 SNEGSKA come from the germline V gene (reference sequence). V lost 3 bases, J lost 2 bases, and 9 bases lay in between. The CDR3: CSASRQDTDTQYF. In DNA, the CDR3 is TGCAGTGCTAGCCGTCAGGACACAGATACGCAGTATTTT.

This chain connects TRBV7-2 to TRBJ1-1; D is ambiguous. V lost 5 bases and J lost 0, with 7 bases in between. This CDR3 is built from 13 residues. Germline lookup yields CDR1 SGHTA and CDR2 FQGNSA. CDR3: CASSERVNTEAFF. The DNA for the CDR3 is TGTGCCAGCAGCGAACGCGTGAACACTGAAGCTTTCTTT.

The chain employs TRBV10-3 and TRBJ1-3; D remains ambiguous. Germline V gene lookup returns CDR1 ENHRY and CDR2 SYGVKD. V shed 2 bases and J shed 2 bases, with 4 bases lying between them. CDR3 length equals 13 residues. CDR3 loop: CAISEGTGNTIYF. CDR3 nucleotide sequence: TGTGCCATCAGTGAGGGGACTGGAAACACCATATATTTT.

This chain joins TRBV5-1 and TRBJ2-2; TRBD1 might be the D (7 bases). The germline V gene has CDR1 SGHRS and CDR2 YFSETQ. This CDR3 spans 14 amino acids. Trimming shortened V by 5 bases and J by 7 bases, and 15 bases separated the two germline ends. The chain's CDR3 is CASSKGGGFGELFF. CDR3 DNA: TGCGCCAGCAGTAAAGGAGGGGGCTTCGGGGAGCTGTTTTTT.

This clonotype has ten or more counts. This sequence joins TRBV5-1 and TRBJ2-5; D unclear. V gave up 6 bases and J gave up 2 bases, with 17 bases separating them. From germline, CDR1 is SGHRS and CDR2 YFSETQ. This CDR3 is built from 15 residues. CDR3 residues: CASTLRWSAQETQYF. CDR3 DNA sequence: TGCGCCAGCACCCTTAGATGGAGCGCACAAGAGACCCAGTACTTC.

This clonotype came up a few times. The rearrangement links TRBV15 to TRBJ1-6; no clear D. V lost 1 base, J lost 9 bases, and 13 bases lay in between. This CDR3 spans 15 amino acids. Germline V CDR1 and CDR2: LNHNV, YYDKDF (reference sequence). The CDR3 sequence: CATSRGGGKSSPLHF. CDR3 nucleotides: TGTGCCACCAGCAGAGGTGGAGGGAAAAGTTCACCCCTCCACTTT.

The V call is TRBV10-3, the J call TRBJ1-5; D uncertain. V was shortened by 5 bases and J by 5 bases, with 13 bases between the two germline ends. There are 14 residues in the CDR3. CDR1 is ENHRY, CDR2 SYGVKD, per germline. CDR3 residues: CAISRDGLDQPQHF. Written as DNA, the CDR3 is TGTGCCATCAGTCGGGATGGTTTAGATCAGCCCCAGCATTTT.

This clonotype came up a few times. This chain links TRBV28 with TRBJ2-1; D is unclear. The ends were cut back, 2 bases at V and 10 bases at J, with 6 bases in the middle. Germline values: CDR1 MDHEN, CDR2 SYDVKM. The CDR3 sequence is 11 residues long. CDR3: CASSLPREQFF. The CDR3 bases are TGTGCCAGCAGTTTACCTCGGGAGCAGTTCTTC.

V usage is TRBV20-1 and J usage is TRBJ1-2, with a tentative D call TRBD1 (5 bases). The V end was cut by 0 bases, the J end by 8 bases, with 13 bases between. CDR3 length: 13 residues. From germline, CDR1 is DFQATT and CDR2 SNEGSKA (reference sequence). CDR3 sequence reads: CSARDEAGIGYTF. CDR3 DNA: TGCAGTGCTAGAGATGAGGCAGGGATAGGCTACACCTTC.

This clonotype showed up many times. Here the CDR3 reads CASSLGLTATNEKLFF. CDR3 bases: TGTGCCAGCAGTTTAGGATTAACCGCAACTAATGAAAAACTGTTTTTT. This chain uses TRBV12-3 or TRBV12-4 with TRBJ1-4; D gene unclear. This CDR3 has 16 residues. The V gene lost 1 base and the J gene lost 0 bases, with 9 bases spanning the gap.

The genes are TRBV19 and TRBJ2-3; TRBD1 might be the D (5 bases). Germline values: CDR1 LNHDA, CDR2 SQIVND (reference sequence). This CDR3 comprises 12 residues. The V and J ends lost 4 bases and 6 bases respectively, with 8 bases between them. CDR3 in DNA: TGTGCCAGTAGTAGACAGTTCGATACGCAGTATTTT. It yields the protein CASSRQFDTQYF. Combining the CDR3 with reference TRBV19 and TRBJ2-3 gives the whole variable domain DGGITQSPKYLFRKEGQNVTLSCEQNLNHDAMYWYRQDPGQGLRLIYYSQIVNDFQKGDIAEGYSVSREKKESFPLTVTSAQKNPTAFYLCASSRQFDTQYFGPGTRLTVL.

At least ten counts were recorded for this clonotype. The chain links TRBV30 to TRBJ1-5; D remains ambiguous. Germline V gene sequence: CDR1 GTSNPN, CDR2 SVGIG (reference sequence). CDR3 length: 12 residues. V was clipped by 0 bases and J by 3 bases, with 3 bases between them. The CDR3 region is CAWSVNNQPQHF. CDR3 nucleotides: TGTGCCTGGAGTGTAAACAATCAGCCCCAGCATTTT.

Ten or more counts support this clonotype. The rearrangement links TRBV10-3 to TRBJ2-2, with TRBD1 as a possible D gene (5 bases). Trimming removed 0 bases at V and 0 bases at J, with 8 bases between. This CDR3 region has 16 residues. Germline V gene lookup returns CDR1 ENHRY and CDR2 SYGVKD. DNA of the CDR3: TGTGCCATCAGTGAGTCGGCAGGGTCGAACACCGGGGAGCTGTTTTTT. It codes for CAISESAGSNTGELFF.

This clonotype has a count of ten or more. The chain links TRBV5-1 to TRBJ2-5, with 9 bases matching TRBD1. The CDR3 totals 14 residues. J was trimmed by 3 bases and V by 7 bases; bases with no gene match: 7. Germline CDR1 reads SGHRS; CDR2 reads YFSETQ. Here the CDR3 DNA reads TGCGCCAGCTCTACTGGGACAGGGAAAGAGACCCAGTACTTC. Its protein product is CASSTGTGKETQYF.

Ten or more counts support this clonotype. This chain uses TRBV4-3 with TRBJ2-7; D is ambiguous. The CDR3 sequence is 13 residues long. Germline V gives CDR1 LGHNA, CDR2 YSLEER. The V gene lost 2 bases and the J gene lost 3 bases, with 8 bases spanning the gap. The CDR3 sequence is CASSQYPGYEQYF. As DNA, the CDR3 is TGCGCCAGCAGCCAATATCCGGGCTACGAGCAGTACTTC.

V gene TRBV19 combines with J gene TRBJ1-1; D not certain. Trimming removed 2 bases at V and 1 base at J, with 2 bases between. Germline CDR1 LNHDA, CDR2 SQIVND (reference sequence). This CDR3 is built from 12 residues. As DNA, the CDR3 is TGTGCCAGTAGTATATCGAACACTGAAGCTTTCTTT. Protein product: CASSISNTEAFF.

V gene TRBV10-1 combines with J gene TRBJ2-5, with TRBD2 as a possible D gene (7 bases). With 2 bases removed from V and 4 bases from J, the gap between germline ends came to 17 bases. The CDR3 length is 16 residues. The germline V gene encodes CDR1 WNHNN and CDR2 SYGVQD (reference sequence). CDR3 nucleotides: TGCGCCAGCAGTGAGAACCCATCGGGGGGCCGAGAGACCCAGTACTTC. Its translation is CASSENPSGGRETQYF.